This entry is about one T cell receptor (beta chain). The CDR3 totals 13 residues. The germline V and J ends were trimmed by 7 bases and 5 bases, with 12 bases remaining between them. In germline, CDR1 is MNHEY, CDR2 SMNVEV (reference sequence). Random-hexamer reverse transcription was applied to 0.5 to 1 ug RNA. From the immunoSEQ multiplex PCR reads, TCRdb called clonotypes with MiXCR, one entry per CDR3 protein. The table has under 150,000 distinct CDR3 sequences, 94% seen once. This record comes from a study of CD8 T cells in Susac syndrome. V gene TRBV27 combines with J gene TRBJ2-1; D perhaps matches TRBD1 (6 bases). Sequencing input: CD8+ T cells from PBMCs. The receptor comes from a human donor in good health. The CDR3 nucleotides read TGTGCCAGCAATCAGGGGACCAACAATGAGCAGTTCTTC. It is translated as CASNQGTNNEQFF.